Each of the 31 T cell receptor beta chains below was sequenced from the same sample in a study of cytomegalovirus exposure and HLA in healthy donors. Sequenced by immunoSEQ multiplex PCR; TCRdb stores in-frame clones only, minus some. In the table there are roughly 60,000 clones, roughly nine tenths of which are singletons. Sequencing was performed on PBMCs. These receptors were obtained from a woman between 18 and 29 years old in good health and CMV-seronegative.

The CDR3 nucleotides read TGTGCCAGCAGCTTTACAGGGGGAGGGGAGCTGTTTTTT. Translated: CASSFTGGGELFF. The rearrangement links TRBV9 to TRBJ2-2; 8 bases fit TRBD1. The length of the CDR3 is 13 residues. CDR1 SGDLS and CDR2 YYNGEE come from the germline V gene. Trimming removed 4 bases from V and 8 bases from J; junction bases left unmatched: 4.

J is TRBJ1-5 and V is TRBV2, with no clear D. The V gene's germline CDR1 is SNHLY and CDR2 FYNNEI. The V end lost 7 bases, the J end lost 2 bases, and 15 bases lay between the germline ends. This CDR3 is 15 amino acids long. CDR3 region: CASKYRVTGNQPQHF. CDR3 in DNA: TGTGCCAGCAAATATAGAGTAACTGGCAATCAGCCCCAGCATTTT.

Concerning this clone: At one end the junction does not follow the germline gene, possibly because of a read error. The chain employs TRBV7-7 and TRBJ2-2; D not certain. The CDR3 extends over 12 amino acids. Germline V gene data show CDR1 as SSHAT and CDR2 as FNYEAQ (reference sequence). The CDR3 spells CASSISGGELFF. The CDR3 region has the DNA TGTGCTAGCAGTATATCCGGCGGGGAGCTGTTTTTT.

V usage is TRBV2 and J usage is TRBJ2-3, with unresolved D. Germline V gene data show CDR1 as SNHLY and CDR2 as FYNNEI. V lost 7 bases and J lost 4, with 9 bases in between. The CDR3 sequence is 12 residues long. The CDR3 is CASTGSADTQYF. In nucleotides, the CDR3 is TGTGCCAGCACTGGCAGCGCAGATACGCAGTATTTT.

The CDR3 here is CASSMTGGTYQPQHF. The CDR3 DNA reads as TGTGCCAGCAGTATGACAGGGGGCACCTATCAGCCCCAGCATTTT. The V call is TRBV27, the J call TRBJ1-5; the match to TRBD1 covers 10 bases. V lost 5 bases and J lost 5; bases outside the gene matches: 6. This CDR3 is built from 15 residues. Germline V gene data show CDR1 as MNHEY and CDR2 as SMNVEV (reference sequence).

This clone has only one observation. This chain links TRBV27 with TRBJ2-7; a weak D match, TRBD2 (6 bases). CDR1 and CDR2 (germline): MNHEY, SMNVEV (reference sequence). The V end was cut by 0 bases, the J end by 6 bases, with 18 bases between. This CDR3 is built from 16 residues. The CDR3 coding sequence is TGTGCCAGCAGTTTATCATTAGAGACTAGGCGGTCCGAGCAGTACTTC. Translation: CASSLSLETRRSEQYF.

The chain has TRBV9 and TRBJ2-7, with TRBD2 matching 11 bases. The CDR3 has 16 amino acids. Germline V gene data show CDR1 as SGDLS and CDR2 as YYNGEE. V lost 0 bases and J lost 3; bases outside the gene matches: 5. The CDR3 DNA reads TGTGCCAGCAGCGTAGAGGGGACTAGCGGATACTACGAGCAGTACTTC. Amino acid sequence: CASSVEGTSGYYEQYF. Full variable domain (rest looked up from reference TRBV9 and TRBJ2-7): DSGVTQTPKHLITATGQRVTLRCSPRSGDLSVYWYQQSLDQGLQFLIQYYNGEERAKGNILERFSAQQFPDLHSELNLSSLELGDSALYFCASSVEGTSGYYEQYFGPGTRLTVT.

The V gene is TRBV29-1, the J gene TRBJ2-3, with a weak D call TRBD2 (6 bases). Trimming left V 4 bases short and J 0 bases short, with 14 bases between. CDR1 and CDR2 from the germline V gene are SQVTM and ANQGSEA. There are 15 residues in the CDR3. CDR3 nucleotides: TGCAGCGTTGTATTGGCAGGGAGGAGCACAGATACGCAGTATTTT. It yields the protein CSVVLAGRSTDTQYF.

J is TRBJ2-1 and V is TRBV4-1, with D tentatively TRBD2 (7 bases). This CDR3 is built from 16 residues. V gave up 0 bases and J gave up 4 bases, with 13 bases separating them. Germline V gene sequence: CDR1 MGHRA, CDR2 YSYEKL. The CDR3 region is CASSQEPGGPYNEQFF. The CDR3, as DNA: TGCGCCAGCAGCCAAGAGCCGGGGGGCCCGTACAATGAGCAGTTCTTC.

This clone is a singleton in its sample. The gene calls are TRBV9 and TRBJ2-2; possible D gene TRBD2, 5 bases. Germline assignment: CDR1 SGDLS and CDR2 YYNGEE. Trimming pared 0 bases from V and 5 bases from J, leaving 11 bases between. This CDR3 contains 15 residues. CDR3 coding DNA: TGTGCCAGCAGCGTAGGAGTACCGGGGACCGGGGAGCTGTTTTTT. Translated, it gives CASSVGVPGTGELFF.

The chain joins TRBV9 to TRBJ2-1, with 11 bases lining up with TRBD2. The CDR3 is 15 amino acids. The V and J ends lost 5 bases and 7 bases, in that order; junction bases with no gene match: 8. CDR1 is SGDLS, CDR2 YYNGEE, per germline. In nucleotides, the CDR3 is TGTGCCAGCAGTACAACTAGCGGGAGTCCGAATGAGCAGTTCTTC. Protein sequence: CASSTTSGSPNEQFF.

The chain is built from TRBV7-9 and TRBJ2-6; D unclear. Between the trimmed V and J ends, which lost 5 bases and 1 base, there was a span of 6 bases. The CDR3 spans 14 residues. Germline V gene data show CDR1 as SEHNR and CDR2 as FQNEAQ (reference sequence). The CDR3 spells CASSPSSGANVLTF. The CDR3 DNA reads TGTGCCAGCAGCCCATCATCTGGGGCCAACGTCCTGACTTTC.

V is TRBV13 and J is TRBJ1-1, with TRBD1 matching over 7 bases. The CDR3 extends over 15 amino acids. Germline values: CDR1 PRHDT, CDR2 FYEKMQ (reference sequence). The V and J ends lost 5 bases and 7 bases, in that order; junction bases with no gene match: 13. CDR3 region: CASSDRDRALLEAFF. The CDR3 DNA sequence: TGTGCCAGCAGCGACCGGGACAGAGCGCTTCTTGAAGCTTTCTTT.

The V gene is TRBV29-1, the J gene TRBJ1-1; D unclear. The CDR3 spans 13 residues. The V gene lost 2 bases and the J gene lost 1 base, with 8 bases spanning the gap. CDR1 is SQVTM, CDR2 ANQGSEA, per germline. This CDR3 reads CSVERGQNTEAFF. As DNA, the CDR3 is TGCAGCGTTGAACGGGGTCAGAACACTGAAGCTTTCTTT.

The rearrangement uses TRBV19 and TRBJ1-1, with a tentative D call TRBD1 (5 bases). The germline V gene has CDR1 LNHDA and CDR2 SQIVND (reference sequence). The CDR3 runs 12 residues. V lost 5 bases to trimming and J lost 11 bases, with 15 bases between them. The CDR3 spells CASSVAGRAAFF. In DNA form, the CDR3 reads TGTGCCAGTAGTGTTGCAGGGAGGGCGGCTTTCTTT.

The chain links TRBV13 to TRBJ1-5; weak D call: TRBD1 (5 bases). V was shortened by 0 bases and J by 2 bases, with 5 bases between the two germline ends. The CDR3 spans 14 residues. The V gene's germline CDR1 is PRHDT and CDR2 FYEKMQ (reference sequence). The CDR3: CASSLGQGNQPQHF. DNA for the CDR3: TGTGCCAGCAGCTTAGGACAGGGCAATCAGCCCCAGCATTTT. The variable domain in full, with the rest retrieved from reference TRBV13 and TRBJ1-5, is AAGVIQSPRHLIKEKRETATLKCYPIPRHDTVYWYQQGPGQDPQFLISFYEKMQSDKGSIPDRFSAQQFSDYHSELNMSSLELGDSALYFCASSLGQGNQPQHFGDGTRLSIL.

The chain combines TRBV2 with TRBJ1-5; D not resolved. Germline-derived CDR1 and CDR2 are SNHLY and FYNNEI. This CDR3 is built from 12 residues. The ends were cut back, 8 bases at V and 6 bases at J, with 11 bases in the middle. This chain's CDR3 is CASGAYGQPQHF. As DNA, the CDR3 is TGTGCCAGCGGAGCCTACGGTCAGCCCCAGCATTTT. Full variable domain (remainder filled in from reference TRBV2 and TRBJ1-5): EPEVTQTPSHQVTQMGQEVILRCVPISNHLYFYWYRQILGQKVEFLVSFYNNEISEKSEIFDDQFSVERPDGSNFTLKIRSTKLEDSAMYFCASGAYGQPQHFGDGTRLSIL.

This clone was picked up one time. Here the CDR3 DNA reads TGTGCCAGCAGCTTGGGCAGACCCGAGCAGTACTTC. Translation gives CASSLGRPEQYF. V and J are TRBV7-9 and TRBJ2-7, with unresolved D. The CDR3 is 12 residues long. Per the germline V gene, CDR1 is SEHNR and CDR2 is FQNEAQ (reference sequence). Trimming took off 3 bases at V and 6 bases at J, with 9 bases between the two ends.

The chain uses TRBV13 and TRBJ2-1; 10 bases agree with TRBD2. V gave up 5 bases and J gave up 6 bases; unmatched junction bases: 10. CDR3 length equals 16 residues. Germline loops: CDR1 PRHDT, CDR2 FYEKMQ (reference sequence). CDR3 DNA sequence: TGTGCCAGCAGCACCCGACCGGGACTAGCGTTCAATGAGCAGTTCTTC. It translates to CASSTRPGLAFNEQFF.

The chain couples TRBV7-8 to TRBJ2-1; 11 bases map to TRBD1. The CDR3 totals 17 residues. Looked up from germline, CDR1 is SGHVS and CDR2 is FQNEAQ. The trim removed 1 base at V and 2 bases at J, leaving 4 bases unmatched. CDR3 nucleotide sequence: TGTGCCAGCAGCTTAGAGGAGGGACAGGGGGCCTACAATGAGCAGTTCTTC. Translating gives CASSLEEGQGAYNEQFF.

V and J are TRBV28 and TRBJ2-7, with TRBD1 matching over 8 bases. The CDR3 has 14 residues. J lost 7 bases, V lost 3 bases, and 8 bases had no gene match. The V gene's germline CDR1 is MDHEN and CDR2 SYDVKM. The CDR3 reads CASSLFQGAGEQYF. CDR3 coding DNA: TGTGCCAGCAGTTTGTTTCAGGGGGCGGGGGAGCAGTACTTC.

J is TRBJ2-3 and V is TRBV2, with 8 positions matching TRBD1. The V segment lost 7 bases and the J segment 4 bases; nucleotides outside the gene matches: 7. CDR3 size: 14 residues. Germline lookup yields CDR1 SNHLY and CDR2 FYNNEI. The DNA of the CDR3 is TGTGCCAGCATACGAGGACAGGGATCAGATACGCAGTATTTT. It translates to CASIRGQGSDTQYF.

This clone was seen more than once but under ten times. The gene calls are TRBV2 and TRBJ2-1; a weak D match, TRBD1 (8 bases). CDR1 and CDR2 from the germline V gene are SNHLY and FYNNEI. This CDR3 comprises 15 residues. With 1 base removed from V and 6 bases from J, the gap between germline ends came to 13 bases. In nucleotides, the CDR3 is TGTGCCAGCAGTGAAGACAGGGGGGGTTTCAATGAGCAGTTCTTC. As protein: CASSEDRGGFNEQFF.

V is TRBV28 and J is TRBJ2-7; TRBD1 agrees at 7 bases. CDR1 and CDR2 (germline): MDHEN, SYDVKM. The length of the CDR3 is 16 residues. V shed 4 bases and J 2 bases; nucleotides not matched to a gene: 11. As DNA, the CDR3 is TGTGCCAGCAGTTCGCCCGCCGGGACAGTTACCTACGAGCAGTACTTC. Translation: CASSSPAGTVTYEQYF.

V is TRBV4-2 and J is TRBJ1-4; 8 bases are a match to TRBD1. There are 16 residues in the CDR3. The V and J ends lost 0 bases and 7 bases, in that order; junction bases with no gene match: 7. Germline CDR1 LGHNA, CDR2 YNFKEQ. The CDR3 nucleotides are TGTGCCAGCAGCCAAGATCTTAGCAGGGGGCTTGAAAAACTGTTTTTT. It yields the protein CASSQDLSRGLEKLFF.

The V call is TRBV29-1, the J call TRBJ2-7; D is perhaps TRBD2 (5 bases). There are 14 residues in the CDR3. The V end lost 4 bases, the J end lost 5 bases, and 18 bases lay between the germline ends. CDR1 and CDR2 from the germline V gene are SQVTM and ANQGSEA. CDR3 loop: CSVVPSTKEDEQYF. The CDR3 DNA reads TGCAGCGTTGTGCCTAGCACAAAGGAGGACGAGCAGTACTTC.

The rearrangement uses TRBV2 and TRBJ1-5, with TRBD1 identical over 8 bases. Germline-derived CDR1 and CDR2 are SNHLY and FYNNEI. The CDR3 is 14 residues long. After removal of 7 bases from V and 10 bases from J, the junction contained 12 bases not matched to a gene. CDR3 DNA: TGTGCCAGCATGGAACAGGGGGGGAGTGGTCCCCAGCATTTT. It specifies CASMEQGGSGPQHF.

The rearrangement uses TRBV5-1 and TRBJ2-1, with 7 bases fitting TRBD1. The CDR3 extends over 14 amino acids. The J segment lost 8 bases and the V segment lost 4 bases, leaving 9 bases of the junction unmatched. Germline lookup yields CDR1 SGHRS and CDR2 YFSETQ. CDR3 in amino acids: CASSPRGGTHEQFF. CDR3 DNA: TGCGCCAGCAGCCCAAGAGGGGGCACGCATGAGCAGTTCTTC.

The chain carries TRBV9 and TRBJ2-1; perhaps TRBD2 as D (6 bases). This CDR3 has 13 amino acids. V shed 3 bases and J shed 8 bases, with 12 bases lying between them. CDR1 and CDR2 from the germline V gene are SGDLS and YYNGEE. The CDR3 DNA follows: TGTGCCAGCAGCGAGGGACTCGTCGATGAGCAGTTCTTC. Residues: CASSEGLVDEQFF.

This chain connects TRBV28 to TRBJ1-2; D remains ambiguous. The ends were cut back, 6 bases at V and 6 bases at J, with 17 bases in the middle. The CDR3 has 14 amino acids. Germline assignment: CDR1 MDHEN and CDR2 SYDVKM. The CDR3 sequence is CASREGGINDGYTF. In DNA form, the CDR3 reads TGTGCCAGCAGGGAGGGAGGGATTAATGATGGCTACACCTTC.

The genes are TRBV6-6 and TRBJ2-7; D unclear. The germline gives CDR1 MNHNY, CDR2 SVGAGI (reference sequence). The CDR3 is 15 amino acids. Trimming removed 0 bases from V and 2 bases from J, with 11 bases in between. The CDR3 region has the DNA TGTGCCAGCAGTTACTCGAGCGCGGTTACCTACGAGCAGTACTTC. Its translation: CASSYSSAVTYEQYF.